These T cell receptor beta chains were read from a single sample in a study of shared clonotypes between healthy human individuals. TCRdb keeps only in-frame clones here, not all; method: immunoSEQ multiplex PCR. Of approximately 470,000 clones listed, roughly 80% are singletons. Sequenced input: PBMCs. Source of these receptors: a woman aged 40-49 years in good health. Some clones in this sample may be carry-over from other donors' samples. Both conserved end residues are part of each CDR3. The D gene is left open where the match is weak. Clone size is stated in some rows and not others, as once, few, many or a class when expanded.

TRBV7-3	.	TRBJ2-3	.	TGTGCCAGCAGCTTAACTAACACAGATACGCAGTATTTT	CASSLTNTDTQYF
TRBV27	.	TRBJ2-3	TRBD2	TGTGCCAGCAGTGCCCGACTAGCGGGGGGCACAGATACGCAGTATTTT	CASSARLAGGTDTQYF
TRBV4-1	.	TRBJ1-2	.	TGCGCCAGCAGCCAAGAAACTCGAGCCAGGGAGAGCTACACCTTC	CASSQETRARESYTF
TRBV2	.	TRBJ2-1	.	TGTGCCAGCAGTACGCAGGGCCAAAATGAGCAGTTCTTC	CASSTQGQNEQFF
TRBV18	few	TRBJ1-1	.	TGTGCCAGCTCACCACCGACCCGTTATGAGGCGAACACTGAAGCTTTCTTT	CASSPPTRYEANTEAFF
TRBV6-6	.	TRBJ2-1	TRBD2	TGTGCCAGCATGGGTGGACTAGCGGGAGCACATGAGCAGTTCTTC	CASMGGLAGAHEQFF
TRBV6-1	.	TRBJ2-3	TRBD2	TGTGCCAGCACGGCGGGACTAGCATCAGATACGCAGTATTTT	CASTAGLASDTQYF
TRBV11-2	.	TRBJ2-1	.	TGTGCCAGCAGCTTAGATAGAGGTCAAGGGTACAATGAGCAGTTCTTC	CASSLDRGQGYNEQFF
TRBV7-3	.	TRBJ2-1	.	TGTGCCAGCAGCCCGAGCTCCTACAATGAGCAGTTCTTC	CASSPSSYNEQFF
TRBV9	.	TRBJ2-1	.	TGTGCCAGCAGCCCCTCTGACAATGAGCAGTTCTTC	CASSPSDNEQFF
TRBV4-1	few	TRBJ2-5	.	TGCGCCAGCAGCCCAGGCCCGTGGTCGGGCGCTACAGAGTACTTC	CASSPGPWSGATEYF
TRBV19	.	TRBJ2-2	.	TGTGCCAGCCTAGCGCTGAACACCGGGGAGCTGTTTTTT	CASLALNTGELFF
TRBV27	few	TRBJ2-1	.	TGTGCCAGCAGTACTATAGCGGCGAGGGGAAAAAATGAGCAGTTCTTC	CASSTIAARGKNEQFF
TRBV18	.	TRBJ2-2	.	TGTGCCAGCTCACCACCGCCGGGGTCCGGGGAGCTGTTTTTT	CASSPPPGSGELFF
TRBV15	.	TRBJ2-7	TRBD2	TGTGCCACCAGCAGAGAAGGGACTAGCTCCGAGCAGTACTTC	CATSREGTSSEQYF
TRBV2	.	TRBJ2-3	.	TGTGCCAGCAGTGAAGACAGATTTTTCACAGATACGCAGTATTTT	CASSEDRFFTDTQYF
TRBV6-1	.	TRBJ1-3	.	TGTGCCAGCAGTGAATCGTCGGCAGGGAGTCTTGGAAACACCATATATTTT	CASSESSAGSLGNTIYF
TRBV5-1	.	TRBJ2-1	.	TGCGCCAGCAGCTTGGCCCTAGGGAATGAGCAGTTCTTC	CASSLALGNEQFF
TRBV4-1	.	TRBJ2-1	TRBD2	TGCGCCAGCAGCCAAGAGGGACTAGCGGGAGTCCCATACAATGAGCAGTTCTTC	CASSQEGLAGVPYNEQFF
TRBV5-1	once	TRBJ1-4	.	TGCGCCAGCAGCGTAGGAAGGGATGAAAAACTGTTTTTT	CASSVGRDEKLFF
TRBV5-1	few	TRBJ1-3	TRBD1	TGCGCCAGCAGCTCGGGACAGAACACTGGAAACACCATATATTTT	CASSSGQNTGNTIYF
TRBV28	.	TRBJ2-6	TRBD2	TGTGCCAGCAGTTATCCCGGGAGGTTCGGGGCCAACGTCCTGACTTTC	CASSYPGRFGANVLTF
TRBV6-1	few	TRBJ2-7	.	TGTGCCAGCAGTGAAGGGAGGATCGACTACGAGCAGTACTTC	CASSEGRIDYEQYF
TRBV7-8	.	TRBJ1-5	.	TGTGCCAGCAGCTCAATCATCGGACAATCACGAGATCAGCCCCAGCATTTT	CASSSIIGQSRDQPQHF
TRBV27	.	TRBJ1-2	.	TGTGCCAGCAGTTTAAACGGGCAATTTACCCATGGCTACACCTTC	CASSLNGQFTHGYTF
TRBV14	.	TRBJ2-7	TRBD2	TGTGCCAGCAGCCCCCCGAGGAGGACTAGCGGACTCTACGAGCAGTACTTC	CASSPPRRTSGLYEQYF
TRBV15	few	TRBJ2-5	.	TGTGCCACCAGCAGAGATCAGGCGGGAATCCAAGAGACCCAGTACTTC	CATSRDQAGIQETQYF
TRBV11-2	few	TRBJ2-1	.	TGTGCCAGCAGCTTCCGTGGTGAGCAGTTCTTC	CASSFRGEQFF
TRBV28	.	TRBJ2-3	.	TGTGCCAGCGAGAACCCGGGACCCAACACAGATACGCAGTATTTT	CASENPGPNTDTQYF
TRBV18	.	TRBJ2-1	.	TGTGCCAGCTCACCCTTCTCCGGGGGCGACGGGAGTAATGAGCAGTTCTTC	CASSPFSGGDGSNEQFF
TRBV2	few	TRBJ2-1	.	TGTGCCAGCAGAGATACAGGGCACAATGAGCAGTTCTTC	CASRDTGHNEQFF
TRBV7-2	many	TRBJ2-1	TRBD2	TGTGCCAGCAGCTTAGCGTGGAGCGGGAGATCCTACAATGAGCAGTTCTTC	CASSLAWSGRSYNEQFF
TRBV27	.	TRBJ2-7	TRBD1	TGTGCCAGCAGTATGACAGGGGTAACCTACGAGCAGTACTTC	CASSMTGVTYEQYF
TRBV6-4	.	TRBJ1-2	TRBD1	TGTGCCAGCAGTGGAGGACAGGGCTATGGCTACACCTTC	CASSGGQGYGYTF
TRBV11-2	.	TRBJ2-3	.	TGTGCCAGCAGCTTAGGGCTAGGGAGCACAGATACGCAGTATTTT	CASSLGLGSTDTQYF
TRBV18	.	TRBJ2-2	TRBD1	TGTGCCAGCTCACCAGGGACAGGGGGAGTCACCGGGGAGCTGTTTTTT	CASSPGTGGVTGELFF
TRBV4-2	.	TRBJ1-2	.	TGTGCCAGCAGCCCCAGCAATAACTATGGCTACACCTTC	CASSPSNNYGYTF
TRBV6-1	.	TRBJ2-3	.	TGTGCCAGCAGTGAAGATGGGGGAGAGACAGATACGCAGTATTTT	CASSEDGGETDTQYF
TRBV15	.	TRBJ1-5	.	TGTGCCACCAGCAGAGATGGCCAGCCCCAGCATTTT	CATSRDGQPQHF
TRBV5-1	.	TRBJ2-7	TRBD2	TGCGCCAGCAAAACTTATAGCGGGCGGGGGGGCGACGAGCAGTACTTC	CASKTYSGRGGDEQYF
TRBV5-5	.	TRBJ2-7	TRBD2	TGTGCCAGCAGCTCCCTTAGCGGGCCGTGGTACGAGCAGTACTTC	CASSSLSGPWYEQYF
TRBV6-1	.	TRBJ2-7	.	TGTGCCAGCAGTGAAGCGGAAAGGAAACTAACCTACGAGCAGTACTTC	CASSEAERKLTYEQYF
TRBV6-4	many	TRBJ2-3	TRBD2	TGTGCCAGCAGTGACCGAGCGGGAGGAACAGATACGCAGTATTTT	CASSDRAGGTDTQYF
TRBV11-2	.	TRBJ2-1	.	TGTGCCAGCAGCTTAGACCGACTAGACCCCAATGAGCAGTTCTTC	CASSLDRLDPNEQFF
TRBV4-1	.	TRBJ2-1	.	TGCGCCAGCAGCCAACCCACTTCGAGGGGAGGCTCCAATGAGCAGTTCTTC	CASSQPTSRGGSNEQFF
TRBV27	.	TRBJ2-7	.	TGTGCCAGCAGTTCAAGGGACCCGCCAAGCTCCTACGAGCAGTACTTC	CASSSRDPPSSYEQYF
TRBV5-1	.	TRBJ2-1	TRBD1	TGCGCCAGCAGCTTGGGACAGGGTGGCGATGAGCAGTTCTTC	CASSLGQGGDEQFF
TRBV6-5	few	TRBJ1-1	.	TGTGCCAGCAGTTCCCCAGGGCGGAGGTACACTGAAGCTTTCTTT	CASSSPGRRYTEAFF
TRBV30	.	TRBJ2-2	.	TGTGCCTGGAGTAAATCTCAGGGGCTACAAATCTCGAACACCGGGGAGCTGTTTTTT	CAWSKSQGLQISNTGELFF